This T cell receptor beta chain was observed in a study of blood T cell repertoires in COVID-19. Study overall: Samples representing acute and convalescent COVID-19 were sourced from the United States, Italy and Spain. The cDNA or gDNA used as material had been derived from T cells, B-cell-depleted T cells, or PBMCs.

Germline V lookup: CDR1 LGHNA, CDR2 YSLEER. The V gene end was trimmed by 0 bases and the J gene end by 5 bases; junction bases not matched to a gene: 4. The CDR3 is 16 amino acids. Worth noting for this clone: The same CDR3 arises from other DNA sequences in this sample as well.

As originally analysed: Amplification of reference gene primers was used by the study to estimate nucleated cell counts. Assay used: immunoSEQ multiplex PCR; TCRdb lists only in-frame clones, some missing. That table is the source of V, J and clone size, and D and trimming were worked out from the DNA. Altogether under 200,000 clones are present, around 87% being singletons, with the ten largest covering 7%. Sequences were obtained from peripheral blood. This chain uses TRBV4-3 with TRBJ1-4; 9 nucleotides align to TRBD1. The TCR was taken from an elderly woman in a cohort sampled during active or convalescent COVID-19. CDR3 DNA sequence: TGCGCCAGCAGCCAAGATCGCGGGACAGGGAATGAAAAACTGTTTTTT. Residues: CASSQDRGTGNEKLFF.